The 21 T cell receptor beta chains reported below all come from one sample, sequenced in a study of T cell responses to AZD1222 COVID-19 vaccine. Measured with immunoSEQ multiplex PCR; TCRdb has only the in-frame clones, and not every one. This table holds around 150,000 clones, 90% to 95% found once. Sequences were derived from peripheral blood, sampled 28 days after the second AZD1222 dose. These receptor sequences come from an adult who received the AZD1222 COVID-19 vaccine.

The CDR3, as DNA: TGTGCCAGCAGTCTGCATCGCTCTGGAAACACCATATATTTT. Protein: CASSLHRSGNTIYF. V gene TRBV28 combines with J gene TRBJ1-3; no clear D gene. V was cut by 5 bases and J by 0 bases, with 8 bases left in between. Germline CDR1 and CDR2: MDHEN and SYDVKM. CDR3 length: 14 residues.

The chain is built from TRBV30 and TRBJ1-1; D is uncertain. The CDR3 has 13 amino acids. V was pared by 8 bases and J by 3 bases, with 16 bases between. Per germline, CDR1 GTSNPN and CDR2 SVGIG (reference sequence). CDR3 DNA: TGTGCCGGGTCTAGTAGGGCGGACACTGAAGCTTTCTTT. It encodes CAGSSRADTEAFF.

This clone has more than one count but fewer than ten. The chain combines TRBV15 with TRBJ1-2; no clear D gene. The V end lost 0 bases, the J end lost 2 bases, and 16 bases lay between the germline ends. CDR1 is LNHNV, CDR2 YYDKDF, per germline (reference sequence). The CDR3 is made up of 17 amino acids. The CDR3 spells CATSRDDGIGKNYGYTF. In DNA, the CDR3 is TGTGCCACCAGCAGAGATGACGGAATAGGGAAGAACTATGGCTACACCTTC.

The genes are TRBV27 and TRBJ1-5, with D possibly being TRBD1 (5 bases). This CDR3 region has 14 residues. Germline-derived CDR1 and CDR2 are MNHEY and SMNVEV (reference sequence). Between the trimmed V and J ends, which lost 0 bases and 6 bases, there was a span of 9 bases. The CDR3 spells CASSLSGGSQPQHF. As DNA, the CDR3 is TGTGCCAGCAGTTTATCCGGGGGTAGTCAGCCCCAGCATTTT.

The rearrangement links TRBV27 to TRBJ1-5; a possible D gene is TRBD1 (5 bases). The CDR3 extends over 16 amino acids. Looked up from germline, CDR1 is MNHEY and CDR2 is SMNVEV (reference sequence). V lost 5 bases, J lost 3 bases, and 17 bases lay in between. The CDR3 DNA reads TGTGCCAGCAGTCCCCGGGGCCGTTCCTTCAATCAGCCCCAGCATTTT. Residues: CASSPRGRSFNQPQHF.

The chain is built from TRBV18 and TRBJ2-1; the match to TRBD2 covers 7 bases. This CDR3 has 15 residues. Germline V gives CDR1 KGHSH, CDR2 LQKENI. The J segment lost 1 base and the V segment lost 6 bases, leaving 6 bases of the junction unmatched. CDR3 amino acids: CASSPRGGSYNEQFF. CDR3 in DNA: TGTGCCAGCTCTCCGCGGGGAGGGTCCTACAATGAGCAGTTCTTC.

This clone was counted a single time. CDR3 residues: CASGAGGTYNEQFF. CDR3 DNA sequence: TGTGCCAGCGGGGCCGGCGGGACCTACAATGAGCAGTTCTTC. V usage is TRBV25-1 and J usage is TRBJ2-1; D perhaps matches TRBD2 (6 bases). The CDR3 consists of 14 residues. CDR1 and CDR2 (germline): MGHDK, SYGVNS. Trimming removed 8 bases at V and 2 bases at J, with 13 bases between.

This sequence joins TRBV4-2 and TRBJ2-7; 10 bases line up with TRBD2. J was trimmed by 5 bases and V by 4 bases; bases with no gene match: 17. Germline values: CDR1 LGHNA, CDR2 YNFKEQ. The CDR3 runs to 18 residues. CDR3 sequence (DNA): TGTGCCAGCAGCCCCCGAGGGGGGTCTAGCGGGAGTTCGGACGAGCAGTACTTC. Translating it yields CASSPRGGSSGSSDEQYF.

The chain joins TRBV19 to TRBJ1-2, with 8 positions matching TRBD1. With V trimmed by 4 bases and J by 4 bases, 2 bases remained unmatched. The CDR3 contains 13 residues. Looked up from germline, CDR1 is LNHDA and CDR2 is SQIVND (reference sequence). CDR3 sequence: CASSTGTGYGYTF. As DNA, the CDR3 is TGTGCCAGTAGTACAGGGACAGGCTATGGCTACACCTTC.

J is TRBJ2-3 and V is TRBV28; D might be TRBD2 (6 bases). The germline gives CDR1 MDHEN, CDR2 SYDVKM. With 2 bases removed from V and 1 base from J, the gap between germline ends came to 19 bases. There are 18 residues in the CDR3. The DNA of the CDR3 is TGTGCCAGCAGTTTACTAGCGATCGGGGTGCGAGGCACAGATACGCAGTATTTT. This encodes CASSLLAIGVRGTDTQYF.

J is TRBJ1-3 and V is TRBV11-2; D not resolved. Germline CDR1 reads SGHAT; CDR2 reads FQNNGV. Between the trimmed V and J ends, which lost 5 bases and 6 bases, there was a span of 8 bases. The length of the CDR3 is 12 residues. The CDR3 loop is CASSQQVNTIYF. The CDR3 DNA is TGTGCCAGCAGCCAACAAGTAAACACCATATATTTT. Filled out from reference TRBV11-2 and TRBJ1-3, the complete variable domain reads EAGVAQSPRYKIIEKRQSVAFWCNPISGHATLYWYQQILGQGPKLLIQFQNNGVVDDSQLPKDRFSAERLKGVDSTLKIQPAKLEDSAVYLCASSQQVNTIYFGEGSWLTVV.

The V and J genes are TRBV9 and TRBJ2-1; no clear D. Trimming took 4 bases from V and 3 from J, leaving 8 bases between them. This CDR3 region has 13 residues. The V gene's germline CDR1 is SGDLS and CDR2 YYNGEE. CDR3 DNA: TGTGCCAGCAGCATTAACAACTACAATGAGCAGTTCTTC. Protein: CASSINNYNEQFF.

This chain connects TRBV11-3 to TRBJ2-3, with D hard to call. Trimming removed 5 bases from V and 0 bases from J, with 3 bases in between. The CDR3 runs 12 residues. The germline V gene has CDR1 SGHNT and CDR2 YENEEA. This CDR3 reads CASSPSTDTQYF. DNA of the CDR3: TGTGCCAGCAGCCCCAGCACAGATACGCAGTATTTT.

For this clone: Additional DNA sequences in this sample encode the identical CDR3. The chain combines TRBV18 with TRBJ1-1, with a possible D match to TRBD1 (6 bases). The CDR3 runs 14 residues. V was cut by 6 bases and J by 5 bases, with 16 bases left in between. The germline CDR1 and CDR2 sequences are KGHSH and LQKENI. CDR3 region: CASSPGQGRTEAFF. In DNA form, the CDR3 reads TGTGCCAGCTCCCCGGGGCAGGGGCGGACTGAAGCTTTCTTT.

The chain is built from TRBV25-1 and TRBJ2-1; D is possibly TRBD2 (6 bases). The CDR3 has 16 residues. The germline CDR1 and CDR2 sequences are MGHDK and SYGVNS. V was pared by 6 bases and J by 1 base, with 16 bases between. This CDR3 is CASRADGGGSYNEQFF. Written as DNA, the CDR3 is TGTGCCAGCAGGGCCGATGGGGGAGGATCCTACAATGAGCAGTTCTTC.

The rearrangement uses TRBV7-9 and TRBJ2-7; 9 bases map to TRBD2. The length of the CDR3 is 16 residues. Germline CDR1 is SEHNR and CDR2 is FQNEAQ (reference sequence). Trimming removed 5 bases from V and 1 base from J; junction bases left unmatched: 9. The CDR3 DNA sequence: TGTGCCAGCAGCCCCCCAAGCGGACTAGCGTCCTACGAGCAGTACTTC. Its protein is CASSPPSGLASYEQYF.

The CDR3 nucleotides read TGTGCCAGTAGTACCGGACACAGCAATCAGCCCCAGCATTTT. Translating gives CASSTGHSNQPQHF. The chain carries TRBV19 and TRBJ1-5; tentatively, D is TRBD1 (5 bases). The V and J ends lost 4 bases and 1 base respectively, with 8 bases between them. Looked up from germline, CDR1 is LNHDA and CDR2 is SQIVND (reference sequence). The CDR3 is made up of 14 amino acids.

V and J are TRBV5-1 and TRBJ2-2; TRBD2 matches 10 bases. The germline V gene encodes CDR1 SGHRS and CDR2 YFSETQ. After removal of 4 bases from V and 7 bases from J, the junction contained 7 bases not matched to a gene. This CDR3 region has 15 residues. In DNA, the CDR3 is TGCGCCAGCAGCGCATTAGCGGGAGGAAACGGGGAGCTGTTTTTT. Amino acid sequence: CASSALAGGNGELFF.

The chain uses TRBV29-1 and TRBJ1-1; D ambiguous. Trimming took off 3 bases at V and 9 bases at J, with 11 bases between the two ends. The CDR3 spans 11 residues. Germline CDR1 and CDR2: SQVTM and ANQGSEA. Written as DNA, the CDR3 is TGCAGCGTTGATAAGGCCTACCAAGCTTTCTTT. Translating gives CSVDKAYQAFF.

This clone was seen more than once but under ten times. V is TRBV7-8 and J is TRBJ1-1; D is possibly TRBD1 (6 bases). The CDR3 contains 13 residues. Trimming removed 7 bases from V and 5 bases from J, with 14 bases in between. Germline CDR1 and CDR2: SGHVS and FQNEAQ. DNA for the CDR3: TGTGCCAGCACTTGGGACACTCGGACTGAAGCTTTCTTT. This encodes CASTWDTRTEAFF.

This chain connects TRBV10-3 to TRBJ2-7, with D possibly being TRBD1 or TRBD2 (5 bases each). Deletions cut 0 bases from V and 8 bases from J, with 5 bases between. Germline-derived CDR1 and CDR2 are ENHRY and SYGVKD. This CDR3 comprises 11 residues. The CDR3 sequence is CAISESGQQYF. CDR3 in DNA: TGTGCCATCAGTGAGTCGGGACAGCAGTACTTC.